Listed here are 14 T cell receptor beta chains from one sample, sequenced in a study of blood T cell repertoires in COVID-19 (dated by TCRdb to the early 2020s). The library was produced with the immunoSEQ multiplex PCR assay. TCRdb's version of the immuneACCESS table is confined to in-frame rearrangements and falls short of the full clone set. An unresolved V gene accounts for under half of the shortfall where checked; the remainder is of unknown origin. The table for this sample lists about 310,000 clones; roughly 86% of them were counted only once. 1.3% of the sample goes to the ten largest clones. Sequencing input: peripheral blood. All receptors come from an older man with acute or convalescent COVID-19.

The chain has TRBV13 and TRBJ2-7; 9 nucleotides agree with TRBD2. Unmatched junction bases numbered 9, after V lost 5 bases and J lost 7 bases. Germline V gives CDR1 PRHDT, CDR2 FYEKMQ (reference sequence). The CDR3 loop spans 14 amino acids. The CDR3 DNA is TGTGCCAGCAGCCGGAATAGCGGGAGATCGGAGCAGTACTTC. Translating it yields CASSRNSGRSEQYF.

This clone appeared many times. This sequence joins TRBV29-1 and TRBJ2-1, with D unclear. The CDR3 is made up of 13 amino acids. V lost 3 bases, J lost 7 bases, and 13 bases lay in between. Germline V gene sequence: CDR1 SQVTM, CDR2 ANQGSEA. CDR3 bases: TGCAGCGTTGATTCTCGATGGAGAAATGAGCAGTTCTTC. It yields the protein CSVDSRWRNEQFF.

The chain joins TRBV24-1 to TRBJ2-1; 11 nucleotides match TRBD1. The CDR3 is 16 residues long. The V gene end was trimmed by 2 bases and the J gene end by 5 bases; junction bases not matched to a gene: 4. Germline lookup yields CDR1 KGHDR and CDR2 SFDVKD. The CDR3 DNA is TGTGCCACCAGTGATTCCGGACAGGGGGCGAACAATGAGCAGTTCTTC. This sequence encodes CATSDSGQGANNEQFF.

This rearrangement joins TRBV28 to TRBJ2-1; TRBD1 agrees at 8 bases. The CDR3 is made up of 15 amino acids. The V gene's germline CDR1 is MDHEN and CDR2 SYDVKM. Trimming took 5 bases from V and 4 from J; bases not matched to a gene: 7. The CDR3 DNA reads TGTGCCAGCAGTCAGGGGGCAGGAGGATACAATGAGCAGTTCTTC. Translation gives CASSQGAGGYNEQFF.

V usage is TRBV6-1 and J usage is TRBJ1-5, with a possible D match to TRBD1 (5 bases). There are 15 residues in the CDR3. Trimming left V 2 bases short and J 4 bases short, with 12 bases between. Germline V gene data show CDR1 as MNHNS and CDR2 as SASEGT. In DNA, the CDR3 is TGTGCCAGCAGTGAACAGGGACTCGTGAATCAGCCCCAGCATTTT. Translated: CASSEQGLVNQPQHF.

This chain uses TRBV4-1 with TRBJ1-5, with D maybe TRBD1 (5 bases). CDR3 size: 13 residues. With 1 base removed from V and 10 bases from J, the gap between germline ends came to 11 bases. Germline V gene lookup returns CDR1 MGHRA and CDR2 YSYEKL. In DNA form, the CDR3 reads TGCGCCAGCAGCCAAGTTGGCAGGGCCCCCCAGCATTTT. Its protein product is CASSQVGRAPQHF.

The chain combines TRBV5-1 with TRBJ1-2, with D possibly matching TRBD1 (5 bases). CDR1 is SGHRS and CDR2 is YFSETQ in the germline V gene. The CDR3 extends over 14 amino acids. V dropped 0 bases and J dropped 0 bases, with 6 bases sitting between them. CDR3 nucleotides: TGCGCCAGCAGCTTGGAGGGGACTAACTATGGCTACACCTTC. Translated: CASSLEGTNYGYTF.

This rearrangement joins TRBV6-5 to TRBJ1-6; perhaps TRBD1 as D (6 bases). CDR1 is MNHEY and CDR2 is SVGAGI in the germline V gene. This CDR3 has 13 residues. Trimming left V 4 bases short and J 7 bases short, with 8 bases between. The CDR3 is CASSFQGNSPLHF. In nucleotides, the CDR3 is TGTGCCAGCAGTTTCCAGGGGAATTCACCCCTCCACTTT.

In its sample, this clone was seen a few times. This chain uses TRBV21-1 with TRBJ2-7; the table's D call of TRBD2 was not tested on the DNA. TRBV21-1 is termed a pseudogene. This CDR3 is built from 15 residues. In DNA form, the CDR3 reads TGTGCCAGCAGCAGGAAGGATGGACTTTTCTACGAGCAGTACTTC. Its translation is CASSRKDGLFYEQYF.

The genes are TRBV28 and TRBJ2-3, with D perhaps matching TRBD2 (5 bases). V was trimmed by 6 bases and J by 1 base, leaving 20 bases between them. This CDR3 contains 17 residues. Germline V gene data show CDR1 as MDHEN and CDR2 as SYDVKM. The CDR3 spells CASSPLVGRRGTDTQYF. The DNA for the CDR3 is TGTGCCAGCAGCCCCCTAGTGGGGAGAAGGGGCACAGATACGCAGTATTTT.

The rearrangement links TRBV6-2 or TRBV6-3 to TRBJ1-4; tentative D call: TRBD1 (5 bases). The CDR3 runs 14 residues. Trimming took 2 bases from V and 2 from J, leaving 6 bases between them. Germline CDR1 is MNHEY and CDR2 is SVGEGT. The CDR3 reads CASSYGGTNEKLFF. The CDR3 nucleotides are TGTGCCAGCAGTTACGGGGGGACTAATGAAAAACTGTTTTTT.

The chain uses TRBV5-1 and TRBJ1-3; TRBD1 agrees at 9 bases. V trimming: 4 bases; J trimming: 4 bases; junction bases outside the gene matches: 6. The CDR3 contains 15 residues. Germline V gives CDR1 SGHRS, CDR2 YFSETQ. The CDR3 is CASSRGTGHGNTIYF. CDR3 DNA: TGCGCCAGCAGCAGAGGGACAGGGCACGGAAACACCATATATTTT. Full variable domain (remainder filled in from reference TRBV5-1 and TRBJ1-3): KAGVTQTPRYLIKTRGQQVTLSCSPISGHRSVSWYQQTPGQGLQFLFEYFSETQRNKGNFPGRFSGRQFSNSRSEMNVSTLELGDSALYLCASSRGTGHGNTIYFGEGSWLTVV.

This clone occurred once. The chain links TRBV13 to TRBJ2-7; D uncertain. V lost 2 bases to trimming and J lost 3 bases, with 2 bases between them. Germline CDR1 reads PRHDT; CDR2 reads FYEKMQ (reference sequence). The CDR3 sequence is 11 residues long. CDR3 residues: CASSLYYEQYF. The CDR3, as DNA: TGTGCCAGCAGCTTATACTACGAGCAGTACTTC. The variable domain in full, completed from reference TRBV13 and TRBJ2-7, reads AAGVIQSPRHLIKEKRETATLKCYPIPRHDTVYWYQQGPGQDPQFLISFYEKMQSDKGSIPDRFSAQQFSDYHSELNMSSLELGDSALYFCASSLYYEQYFGPGTRLTVT.

The CDR3 sequence: CASSPFSRGSTDTQYF. DNA of the CDR3: TGTGCCAGCTCACCTTTTTCGAGGGGGAGCACAGATACGCAGTATTTT. The chain is built from TRBV18 and TRBJ2-3, with a weak D call TRBD1 (6 bases). The CDR3 covers 16 residues. Germline V gene data show CDR1 as KGHSH and CDR2 as LQKENI. Trimming removed 3 bases from V and 0 bases from J, with 13 bases in between.